What follows are 22 T cell receptor beta chains derived from one specimen sequenced in a study of OX40 agonist ivuxolimab in advanced cancers. The data were produced by immunoSEQ multiplex PCR, yet TCRdb's version contains in-frame clones alone and is incomplete. The profile shows over 25,000 clones, about 86% of them singletons. The sequencing here drew on CD4+ or CD8+ T cells sorted from blood, taken in a trial of the OX40 agonist ivuxolimab. Receptors were obtained from an adult with an advanced solid tumor such as melanoma, head and neck, liver or kidney cancer.

As to this clone: The sample holds other DNA sequences that translate to the same CDR3. The CDR3 region has the DNA TGTGCCAGCATTCTGGACAGGGGAACTTACGAGCAGTACTTC. It encodes CASILDRGTYEQYF. The chain joins TRBV6-6 to TRBJ2-7; 9 bases map to TRBD1. J lost 4 bases, V lost 7 bases, and 8 bases had no gene match. The germline V gene encodes CDR1 MNHNY and CDR2 SVGAGI (reference sequence). The CDR3 is 14 amino acids.

This sequence joins TRBV28 and TRBJ1-1; D is unresolved. The CDR3 length is 14 residues. The V gene's germline CDR1 is MDHEN and CDR2 SYDVKM. Trimming left V 3 bases short and J 4 bases short, with 12 bases between. CDR3 in amino acids: CASSFGVGGTEAFF. In DNA, the CDR3 is TGTGCCAGCAGTTTTGGGGTGGGAGGCACTGAAGCTTTCTTT.

V and J are TRBV10-2 and TRBJ2-1, with D maybe TRBD1 (5 bases). Germline loops: CDR1 WSHSY, CDR2 SAAADI. V gave up 2 bases and J gave up 2 bases, with 13 bases separating them. CDR3 size: 16 residues. CDR3 region: CASSEEYRPPYNEQFF. As DNA, the CDR3 is TGCGCCAGCAGTGAGGAGTACAGGCCTCCCTACAATGAGCAGTTCTTC.

J is TRBJ2-7 and V is TRBV28, with 7 bases aligning to TRBD1. Losses at the gene ends were 4 bases for V and 3 bases for J; bases not matched to a gene: 6. CDR3 length: 14 amino acids. In germline, CDR1 is MDHEN, CDR2 SYDVKM. The CDR3, as DNA: TGTGCCAGCAGTTCCTCCGGGACAGACTACGAGCAGTACTTC. This encodes CASSSSGTDYEQYF.

The chain combines TRBV7-3 with TRBJ2-2; no firm D call. The germline CDR1 and CDR2 sequences are SGHTA and FQGTGA. Trimming left V 2 bases short and J 5 bases short, with 6 bases between. The CDR3 runs 13 residues. CDR3 DNA: TGTGCCAGCAGCTTACCGGATACCGGGGAGCTGTTTTTT. Protein sequence: CASSLPDTGELFF.

This rearrangement joins TRBV15 to TRBJ1-2; D may be TRBD1 (5 bases). V was cut by 3 bases and J by 0 bases, with 14 bases left in between. CDR3 length equals 16 residues. Germline V gene lookup returns CDR1 LNHNV and CDR2 YYDKDF (reference sequence). The CDR3 reads CATSSPGTDSNYGYTF. The CDR3 DNA reads TGTGCCACCAGCAGCCCCGGGACGGACTCTAACTATGGCTACACCTTC.

V gene TRBV10-3 combines with J gene TRBJ1-1, with a possible D match to TRBD1 (5 bases). CDR3 size: 13 residues. Trimming removed 7 bases at V and 1 base at J, with 10 bases between. Germline V gene sequence: CDR1 ENHRY, CDR2 SYGVKD. CDR3 coding DNA: TGTGCCATCACCCAGGGCACGAACACTGAAGCTTTCTTT. Protein sequence: CAITQGTNTEAFF.

J is TRBJ2-1 and V is TRBV30; 14 nucleotides match TRBD2. Germline CDR1 and CDR2: GTSNPN and SVGIG (reference sequence). CDR3 length: 14 residues. Germline trimming cut 7 bases from V and 4 bases from J; bases unmatched to any gene: 3. CDR3 amino acids: CASGLAGGYNEQFF. CDR3 nucleotide sequence: TGTGCCTCAGGACTAGCGGGAGGTTACAATGAGCAGTTCTTC.

J is TRBJ1-2 and V is TRBV15; D possibly corresponds to TRBD1 (5 bases). CDR3 size: 17 residues. V lost 3 bases and J 4 bases, leaving 21 bases between the germline ends. Germline assignment: CDR1 LNHNV and CDR2 YYDKDF (reference sequence). CDR3 sequence reads: CATSSPPGGESLYGYTF. The CDR3 DNA is TGTGCCACCAGCAGCCCCCCCGGAGGGGAATCACTCTATGGCTACACCTTC.

The chain has TRBV30 and TRBJ2-2; a possible D gene is TRBD2 (6 bases). Germline assignment: CDR1 GTSNPN and CDR2 SVGIG (reference sequence). The CDR3 sequence is 13 residues long. The CDR3 nucleotides are TGTGCTGGAGGGAGCACGAACACCGGGGAGCTGTTTTTT. Protein product: CAGGSTNTGELFF.

The genes are TRBV4-2 and TRBJ2-4; D may be TRBD2 (6 bases). CDR1 and CDR2 (germline): LGHNA, YNFKEQ. V was trimmed by 1 base and J by 12 bases, leaving 31 bases between them. CDR3 size: 19 residues. In DNA, the CDR3 is TGTGCCAGCAGCCAAGCGGCGCAGGGATTAACACCACTAGCCAAAGATCAGTACTTC. It encodes CASSQAAQGLTPLAKDQYF.

CDR3 region: CASSSGGDMNTEAFF. CDR3 in DNA: TGTGCCAGCAGCTCTGGGGGGGACATGAACACTGAAGCTTTCTTT. The chain joins TRBV7-6 to TRBJ1-1, with D possibly TRBD1 on 6 matching bases. V gave up 4 bases and J gave up 0 bases, with 12 bases separating them. Germline CDR1 reads SGHVS; CDR2 reads FNYEAQ. The CDR3 sequence is 15 residues long.

This clone was observed once. The V and J genes are TRBV28 and TRBJ2-3; D is unresolved. Germline-derived CDR1 and CDR2 are MDHEN and SYDVKM. Deletions cut 4 bases from V and 3 bases from J, with 14 bases between. This CDR3 spans 15 amino acids. CDR3 in DNA: TGTGCCAGCAGTTACACCTTGGACCTAACAGATACGCAGTATTTT. This codes for CASSYTLDLTDTQYF.

V usage is TRBV9 and J usage is TRBJ1-3; D uncertain. This CDR3 spans 16 amino acids. The germline V gene has CDR1 SGDLS and CDR2 YYNGEE. The V end was cut by 0 bases, the J end by 0 bases, with 10 bases between. The CDR3 DNA is TGTGCCAGCAGCGTAGCGACGGCGAGCTCTGGAAACACCATATATTTT. Translated, it gives CASSVATASSGNTIYF.

The chain links TRBV11-1 to TRBJ2-2; a weak D match, TRBD1 (5 bases). Trimming removed 6 bases from V and 6 bases from J, with 11 bases in between. The CDR3 length is 13 residues. Looked up from germline, CDR1 is SGHAT and CDR2 is FQDESV (reference sequence). CDR3 DNA sequence: TGTGCCAGCAGTCCGACAGTCTCCGGGGAGCTGTTTTTT. Protein: CASSPTVSGELFF.

The CDR3 region is CASRLAGETYNEQFF. DNA of the CDR3: TGCGCCAGCCGACTAGCGGGGGAAACCTACAATGAGCAGTTCTTC. The V call is TRBV5-1, the J call TRBJ2-1, with 12 nucleotides matching TRBD2. The germline V gene encodes CDR1 SGHRS and CDR2 YFSETQ. This CDR3 has 15 amino acids. V trimming: 7 bases; J trimming: 2 bases; junction bases outside the gene matches: 4.

The V call is TRBV30, the J call TRBJ2-2, with unresolved D. The CDR3 contains 14 residues. Germline V lookup: CDR1 GTSNPN, CDR2 SVGIG (reference sequence). V was pared by 3 bases and J by 6 bases, with 14 bases between. The CDR3 loop is CAWSSGDFSGELFF. CDR3 coding DNA: TGTGCCTGGAGCTCCGGCGACTTCTCCGGGGAGCTGTTTTTT.

CDR3 region: CASSDPGYGYTF. The CDR3 bases are TGTGCCAGCAGTGATCCAGGGTATGGCTACACCTTC. The chain recombines TRBV2 with TRBJ1-2, with D tentatively TRBD1 (5 bases). Germline V gives CDR1 SNHLY, CDR2 FYNNEI. This CDR3 has 12 amino acids. The V and J ends lost 3 bases and 5 bases respectively, with 7 bases between them. The full variable domain, completed using reference TRBV2 and TRBJ1-2, is EPEVTQTPSHQVTQMGQEVILRCVPISNHLYFYWYRQILGQKVEFLVSFYNNEISEKSEIFDDQFSVERPDGSNFTLKIRSTKLEDSAMYFCASSDPGYGYTFGSGTRLTVV.

The rearrangement uses TRBV28 and TRBJ2-7, with D tentatively TRBD1 (5 bases). CDR1 and CDR2 (germline): MDHEN, SYDVKM. Trimming removed 6 bases from V and 4 bases from J, with 10 bases in between. The CDR3 sequence is 12 residues long. The CDR3 region is CASSTPGYEQYF. CDR3 nucleotides: TGTGCCAGCAGCACCCCAGGGTACGAGCAGTACTTC.

The chain links TRBV29-1 to TRBJ2-7; D gene unclear. Trimming cost V 4 bases and J 0 bases, with 7 bases left between them. CDR1 is SQVTM, CDR2 ANQGSEA, per germline. The CDR3 loop spans 12 amino acids. The CDR3 DNA follows: TGCAGCGTTGCAAAAAGCTCCTACGAGCAGTACTTC. This translates into CSVAKSSYEQYF.

The V call is TRBV9, the J call TRBJ2-2, with D perhaps TRBD2 (5 bases). This CDR3 is 16 amino acids long. V was clipped by 4 bases and J by 2 bases, with 15 bases between them. In germline, CDR1 is SGDLS, CDR2 YYNGEE. The CDR3 loop is CASSRTRTQNTGELFF. The DNA of the CDR3 is TGTGCCAGCAGCCGTACTAGGACGCAAAACACCGGGGAGCTGTTTTTT.

The rearrangement links TRBV2 to TRBJ2-6, with D maybe TRBD1 (6 bases). Germline V gives CDR1 SNHLY, CDR2 FYNNEI. This CDR3 spans 14 amino acids. Trimming shortened V by 6 bases and J by 0 bases, and 6 bases separated the two germline ends. The CDR3 protein is CASRDSSGANVLTF. The CDR3 bases are TGTGCCAGCAGGGACAGCTCTGGGGCCAACGTCCTGACTTTC.